This TCR beta chain was retrieved from a study of blood T cell repertoires in COVID-19. Study in general: In each case, the material was cDNA or gDNA derived from T cells, B-cell-depleted T cells, or PBMCs.

This clone was detected a few times. The protocol was immunoSEQ multiplex PCR, while the TCRdb copy is restricted to in-frame clones and leaves out a portion. The table includes around 37,000 clones, nearly 90% detected once. The source is a man aged 60 to 75 with active or convalescent COVID-19. The sample taken for sequencing was peripheral blood.

This CDR3 reads CASSLAGQGSYEQYF. The CDR3 nucleotides read TGTGCCAGCAGCTTAGCTGGCCAGGGGTCCTACGAGCAGTACTTC. V usage is TRBV7-8 and J usage is TRBJ2-7; a possible D gene is TRBD1 (6 bases). The CDR3 is made up of 15 amino acids. Between the trimmed V and J ends, which lost 0 bases and 1 base, there was a span of 10 bases. Germline CDR1 SGHVS, CDR2 FQNEAQ.